The 10 T cell receptor beta chains presented below share a single source sample, sequenced in a study of spatial heterogeneity in lung cancer. TCRdb re-analysed the 5' RACE reads in MiXCR, keeping a single row per CDR3 protein. In the table there are roughly 79,000 distinct CDR3 sequences, around an eighth of which are singletons. This sample's time point: sample taken at primary tumor resection. Whole RNA was taken from tumor, nontumor lung or frozen PBMC; it was then sequenced unsorted. The sequences come from PBMCs, collected at surgery. The receptor source for this set is a male donor with early-stage non-small cell lung cancer.

This clonotype was seen ten or more times. V gene TRBV2 combines with J gene TRBJ2-1, with 13 bases fitting TRBD2. Germline trimming cut 4 bases from V and 7 bases from J; bases unmatched to any gene: 4. CDR3 size: 15 residues. The germline gives CDR1 SNHLY, CDR2 FYNNEI. DNA for the CDR3: TGTGCCAGCAGTGGACTAGCGGGAGGTGTGAATGAGCAGTTCTTC. It translates to CASSGLAGGVNEQFF.

This clonotype was counted only a few times. The chain uses TRBV6-6 and TRBJ1-4; D unclear. The V and J ends lost 2 bases and 3 bases respectively, with 4 bases between them. The germline CDR1 and CDR2 sequences are MNHNY and SVGAGI (reference sequence). The CDR3 totals 13 residues. The CDR3 DNA follows: TGTGCCAGCAGTTACAGTTCTAATGAAAAACTGTTTTTT. It codes for CASSYSSNEKLFF.

In this sample, this clonotype turned up a few times. This sequence joins TRBV5-1 and TRBJ1-1, with no clear D. V was pared by 3 bases and J by 4 bases, with 13 bases between. Germline V gene sequence: CDR1 SGHRS, CDR2 YFSETQ. This CDR3 contains 14 residues. CDR3 amino acids: CASSSRADTTEAFF. CDR3 DNA: TGCGCCAGCAGCTCCCGGGCTGATACCACTGAAGCTTTCTTT.

This clonotype has at least ten counts. The chain links TRBV11-2 to TRBJ1-2; tentative D call: TRBD1 (6 bases). CDR1 and CDR2 from the germline V gene are SGHAT and FQNNGV. The CDR3 loop spans 14 amino acids. The V and J ends lost 5 bases and 2 bases respectively, with 12 bases between them. In DNA, the CDR3 is TGTGCCAGCAGCCCGTCACAGGGAAACTATGGCTACACCTTC. Protein: CASSPSQGNYGYTF. Full variable domain (missing parts from reference TRBV11-2 and TRBJ1-2): EAGVAQSPRYKIIEKRQSVAFWCNPISGHATLYWYQQILGQGPKLLIQFQNNGVVDDSQLPKDRFSAERLKGVDSTLKIQPAKLEDSAVYLCASSPSQGNYGYTFGSGTRLTVV.

In this sample, this clonotype turned up a few times. This sequence joins TRBV7-7 and TRBJ2-1; tentatively, D is TRBD1 (6 bases). The CDR3 sequence is 14 residues long. The V end was cut by 5 bases, the J end by 4 bases, with 12 bases between. Germline CDR1 is SSHAT and CDR2 is FNYEAQ (reference sequence). Here the CDR3 DNA reads TGTGCCAGCAGCGTTGGTACAGGGTACAATGAGCAGTTCTTC. Translating gives CASSVGTGYNEQFF.

This clonotype appeared a few times. V gene TRBV25-1 combines with J gene TRBJ2-1; 7 bases are shared with TRBD1. Germline-derived CDR1 and CDR2 are MGHDK and SYGVNS. CDR3 length equals 16 residues. Trimming removed 5 bases from V and 8 bases from J; junction bases left unmatched: 15. CDR3 protein: CASSPTLTGEWDEQFF. CDR3 DNA sequence: TGTGCCAGCAGTCCCACACTTACAGGGGAATGGGATGAGCAGTTCTTC.

J is TRBJ2-3 and V is TRBV15; no clear D gene. Germline CDR1 is LNHNV and CDR2 is YYDKDF (reference sequence). Trimming left V 4 bases short and J 4 bases short, with 3 bases between. The CDR3 is made up of 11 amino acids. As DNA, the CDR3 is TGTGCCACCAGCAATGCAGATACGCAGTATTTT. This gives the protein CATSNADTQYF.

The sample holds many counts of this clonotype. This chain uses TRBV18 with TRBJ2-5; TRBD1 might be the D (5 bases). Germline V CDR1 and CDR2: KGHSH, LQKENI. V lost 2 bases to trimming and J lost 5 bases, with 6 bases between them. The length of the CDR3 is 12 residues. The CDR3 nucleotides read TGTGCCAGCTCACCATCAGGGGAGACCCAGTACTTC. This codes for CASSPSGETQYF.

The sample holds a few counts of this clonotype. The J gene is TRBJ1-2, the V gene TRBV23-1; TRBD1 matches at 7 bases. TRBV23-1 qualifies as an ORF whose function is uncertain. Unmatched junction bases numbered 11, after V lost 3 bases and J lost 4 bases. CDR3 length: 16 residues. This CDR3 reads CASSHRRQGRGYGYTF. CDR3 sequence (DNA): TGCGCCAGCAGTCACCGGCGACAGGGCAGGGGCTATGGCTACACCTTC.

The genes are TRBV9 and TRBJ1-1, with a weak D call TRBD1 (6 bases). The germline CDR1 and CDR2 sequences are SGDLS and YYNGEE. This CDR3 is built from 13 residues. V was cut by 1 base and J by 5 bases, with 9 bases left in between. The CDR3 DNA sequence: TGTGCCAGCAGCGTATCGGACAGAACTGAAGCTTTCTTT. Translating gives CASSVSDRTEAFF.